This T cell receptor (beta chain) came from a study of blood T cell repertoires in COVID-19. Study overall: Samples representing acute and convalescent COVID-19 were sourced from the United States, Italy and Spain. T cells, B-cell-depleted T cells, or PBMCs supplied cDNA or gDNA.

Original processing methods: By means of reference gene primer amplification, nucleated cell counts were estimated. Assay used: immunoSEQ multiplex PCR; TCRdb lists only in-frame clones, some missing. D and trimming were read from the DNA, whereas the V and J calls and clone size are those reported in that table. This table holds about 40,000 clones, 70% to 85% found once. Germline CDR1 reads SGDLS; CDR2 reads YYNGEE. CDR3 length: 14 amino acids. V was cut by 4 bases and J by 9 bases, with 17 bases left in between. The sequencing sample was made of peripheral blood. The chain is built from TRBV9 and TRBJ2-4; D perhaps matches TRBD2 (5 bases). The receptor was isolated from a woman between 55 and 75 years old with acute or convalescent COVID-19. In DNA, the CDR3 is TGTGCCAGCAGCCCAGGACTGGAGGCGGGCATTCAGTACTTC. Its protein product is CASSPGLEAGIQYF.